Each of the 31 T cell receptor beta chains below was sequenced from the same sample in a study of early T cells in non-severe SARS-CoV-2 infection. From the 5' RACE reads, TCRdb called clonotypes with MiXCR, one entry per CDR3 protein. Of about 62,000 distinct CDR3 sequences in the sample, approximately 10% were seen once. Specimen: whole blood. The receptors derive from an adult who was a healthcare worker with PCR-confirmed SARS-CoV-2 infection or an uninfected control (not recorded which).

The gene calls are TRBV11-2 and TRBJ2-1; TRBD1 matches at 8 bases. Germline assignment: CDR1 SGHAT and CDR2 FQNNGV. J gave up 7 bases and V 1 base, and 9 bases lay outside the gene matches. The CDR3 sequence is 16 residues long. CDR3 region: CASSLVGQGAYNEQFF. CDR3 DNA: TGTGCCAGCAGCTTAGTCGGCCAGGGGGCGTATAATGAGCAGTTCTTC. Filled out from reference TRBV11-2 and TRBJ2-1, the complete variable domain reads EAGVAQSPRYKIIEKRQSVAFWCNPISGHATLYWYQQILGQGPKLLIQFQNNGVVDDSQLPKDRFSAERLKGVDSTLKIQPAKLEDSAVYLCASSLVGQGAYNEQFFGPGTRLTVL.

This clonotype was seen a few times. The rearrangement links TRBV10-2 to TRBJ1-1, with no clear D. This CDR3 is 11 amino acids long. Trimming stripped 6 bases from V and 3 bases from J, with 5 bases between. Germline V CDR1 and CDR2: WSHSY, SAAADI. The CDR3 loop reads CASSRYTEAFF. In DNA, the CDR3 is TGCGCCAGCAGCAGATACACTGAAGCTTTCTTT.

In the case of this clonotype: The junction departs from the called germline gene at one end, perhaps through a read error. This CDR3 is CASSFNAGGPGTDTRYF. The CDR3 nucleotides are TGTGCCAGCAGTTTCAACGCGGGGGGGCCCGGCACAGATACGCGGTATTTT. The chain combines TRBV12-3 or TRBV12-4 with TRBJ2-3; 9 nucleotides match TRBD2. The CDR3 consists of 17 residues.

The V gene is TRBV28, the J gene TRBJ1-2; 10 bases line up with TRBD1. The CDR3 loop spans 16 amino acids. Per germline, CDR1 MDHEN and CDR2 SYDVKM. J lost 8 bases, V lost 6 bases, and 15 bases had no gene match. CDR3 sequence reads: CASSQPRDRGARGYTF. DNA of the CDR3: TGTGCCAGCAGCCAACCCCGGGACAGGGGTGCTAGGGGCTACACCTTC.

The CDR3: CASSQEPGPYRETQYF. The CDR3 DNA reads as TGCGCCAGCAGCCAGGAACCGGGACCGTATAGGGAGACCCAGTACTTC. The chain uses TRBV4-1 and TRBJ2-5, with D perhaps being TRBD1 or TRBD2 (5 bases each). The germline gives CDR1 MGHRA, CDR2 YSYEKL. This CDR3 region has 16 residues. Trimming pared 3 bases from V and 5 bases from J, leaving 19 bases between.

This clonotype was seen a handful of times. The chain employs TRBV12-3 or TRBV12-4 and TRBJ1-1; D gene uncertain. This CDR3 is 13 amino acids long. Between the trimmed V and J ends, which lost 3 bases and 0 bases, there was a span of 5 bases. The CDR3 spells CASSFSMNTEAFF. CDR3 nucleotides: TGTGCCAGCAGTTTCTCCATGAACACTGAAGCTTTCTTT.

The rearrangement uses TRBV10-3 and TRBJ2-7, with a possible D match to TRBD1 (6 bases). V gave up 3 bases and J gave up 7 bases, with 13 bases separating them. This CDR3 has 13 residues. Per germline, CDR1 ENHRY and CDR2 SYGVKD. The DNA of the CDR3 is TGTGCCATCAGTGACACAGGGCTGGGGGAGCAGTACGTC. Translated: CAISDTGLGEQYV.

J is TRBJ2-2 and V is TRBV20-1; D is perhaps TRBD2 (7 bases). Between the trimmed V and J ends, which lost 3 bases and 4 bases, there was a span of 15 bases. The CDR3 length is 15 residues. Per the germline V gene, CDR1 is DFQATT and CDR2 is SNEGSKA (reference sequence). The CDR3 protein is CSASRGGGSTGELFF. The CDR3 nucleotides are TGCAGTGCTAGTAGGGGCGGGGGCAGCACCGGGGAGCTGTTTTTT.

This clonotype was detected ten times or more. J is TRBJ1-6 and V is TRBV18; D is unclear. The V end was cut by 3 bases, the J end by 0 bases, with 9 bases between. In germline, CDR1 is KGHSH, CDR2 LQKENI. The CDR3 is 16 residues long. The CDR3 sequence is CASSPNTVSYNSPLHF. The CDR3, as DNA: TGTGCCAGCTCACCTAATACAGTCTCCTATAATTCACCCCTCCACTTT.

This clonotype was counted at least ten times. This chain uses TRBV12-3 or TRBV12-4 with TRBJ2-1; D is perhaps TRBD1 or TRBD2 (5 bases each). This CDR3 is 18 amino acids long. V lost 2 bases, J lost 0 bases, and 17 bases lay in between. The DNA of the CDR3 is TGTGCCAGCAGTTTAAGGACCTCGGGGCAGGGCTCCTACAATGAGCAGTTCTTC. As protein: CASSLRTSGQGSYNEQFF.

This clonotype has just a few counts. The J gene is TRBJ2-4, the V gene TRBV10-2; D ambiguous. The CDR3 has 17 amino acids. Germline lookup yields CDR1 WSHSY and CDR2 SAAADI. V was shortened by 2 bases and J by 2 bases, with 16 bases between the two germline ends. The CDR3 nucleotides are TGCGCCAGCAGTGAGGCAGGCCTCGAACTACCCAAAAACATTCAGTACTTC. Translated, it gives CASSEAGLELPKNIQYF.

This clonotype was detected only a few times. The rearrangement links TRBV6-6 to TRBJ2-3, with D uncertain. Trimming took off 2 bases at V and 0 bases at J, with 9 bases between the two ends. CDR3 length: 15 residues. CDR1 is MNHNY and CDR2 is SVGAGI in the germline V gene (reference sequence). The DNA of the CDR3 is TGTGCCAGCAGTTACCAACAATTCAGCACAGATACGCAGTATTTT. Its protein product is CASSYQQFSTDTQYF.

This clonotype was observed at least ten times. The chain combines TRBV7-8 with TRBJ1-1, with 8 bases lining up with TRBD1. CDR1 is SGHVS and CDR2 is FQNEAQ in the germline V gene. The CDR3 length is 15 residues. The ends lost 5 bases at V and 4 bases at J; junction bases unmatched: 9. In DNA, the CDR3 is TGTGCCAGCAGCGTGTCAGGGGGCTCTGGCACTGAAGCTTTCTTT. This translates into CASSVSGGSGTEAFF.

This clonotype was counted at least ten times. This rearrangement joins TRBV7-9 to TRBJ2-1; TRBD1 might be the D (5 bases). Germline values: CDR1 SEHNR, CDR2 FQNEAQ (reference sequence). Deletions cut 5 bases from V and 1 base from J, with 18 bases between. The CDR3 runs to 17 residues. DNA for the CDR3: TGTGCCAGCAGCCCCCCTAACAGGCCATTTTCCTACAATGAGCAGTTCTTC. As protein: CASSPPNRPFSYNEQFF.

The gene calls are TRBV12-3 or TRBV12-4 and TRBJ2-5; no definite D call. The CDR3 has 13 amino acids. With 5 bases removed from V and 3 bases from J, the gap between germline ends came to 10 bases. The chain's CDR3 is CASSAGRKETQYF. The CDR3 coding sequence is TGTGCCAGCAGTGCCGGTCGTAAAGAGACCCAGTACTTC.

The V and J genes are TRBV3-1 and TRBJ1-4; D ambiguous. Germline V gene lookup returns CDR1 LGHDT and CDR2 YNNKEL (reference sequence). Trimming removed 4 bases at V and 7 bases at J, with 13 bases between. This CDR3 region has 14 residues. CDR3: CASSRGLGGEKLFF. DNA of the CDR3: TGTGCCAGCAGCCGTGGGCTGGGAGGTGAAAAACTGTTTTTT.

On this clonotype: A read error may account for a junction end that differs from germline. V usage is TRBV5-1 and J usage is TRBJ1-1; the D gene is possibly TRBD1 (5 bases). The CDR3 extends over 14 amino acids. Germline lookup yields CDR1 SGHRS and CDR2 YFSETQ. CDR3 sequence reads: CASSLGEGRTEAFF. The CDR3 region has the DNA TGCGCTAGCAGCTTAGGGGAGGGTCGGACTGAAGCTTTCTTT.

The chain has TRBV18 and TRBJ2-3; D could derive from TRBD1 or TRBD2 (5 bases each). Looked up from germline, CDR1 is KGHSH and CDR2 is LQKENI. V lost 0 bases and J lost 0, with 10 bases in between. There are 16 residues in the CDR3. CDR3 nucleotide sequence: TGTGCCAGCTCACCACCGCCCGGGGCAAGCACAGATACGCAGTATTTT. This encodes CASSPPPGASTDTQYF.

This clonotype was detected ten times or more. V gene TRBV6-6 combines with J gene TRBJ1-2; maybe TRBD1 (6 bases). The V end lost 4 bases, the J end lost 4 bases, and 16 bases lay between the germline ends. Germline assignment: CDR1 MNHNY and CDR2 SVGAGI (reference sequence). CDR3 size: 15 residues. CDR3 residues: CASSFPGTPTYGYTF. CDR3 nucleotides: TGTGCCAGCAGTTTTCCCGGGACACCTACCTATGGCTACACCTTC.

This clonotype was seen ten or more times. V gene TRBV7-3 combines with J gene TRBJ2-2; maybe TRBD1 (5 bases). Germline CDR1 and CDR2: SGHTA and FQGTGA. This CDR3 has 14 amino acids. V was shortened by 2 bases and J by 6 bases, with 10 bases between the two germline ends. The CDR3: CASSLRQGSGELFF. The CDR3 coding sequence is TGTGCCAGCAGCTTACGGCAGGGTTCCGGGGAGCTGTTTTTT.

This clonotype has only a few counts. This chain links TRBV6-5 with TRBJ2-2; D perhaps matches TRBD2 (6 bases). CDR1 is MNHEY, CDR2 SVGAGI, per germline. The length of the CDR3 is 15 residues. The V end was cut by 3 bases, the J end by 4 bases, with 12 bases between. The CDR3 protein is CASSYGGSRTGELFF. In nucleotides, the CDR3 is TGTGCCAGCAGTTATGGGGGGTCCCGCACCGGGGAGCTGTTTTTT.

The CDR3 nucleotides are TGCGCCAGCAGGGACAGTGGGGAGACCCAGTACTTC. Its protein product is CASRDSGETQYF. The genes are TRBV10-1 and TRBJ2-5; maybe TRBD1 (6 bases). The V end lost 6 bases, the J end lost 5 bases, and 10 bases lay between the germline ends. This CDR3 contains 12 residues. Germline CDR1 and CDR2: WNHNN and SYGVQD (reference sequence).

J is TRBJ2-1 and V is TRBV7-2; TRBD2 might be the D (7 bases). V gave up 1 base and J gave up 7 bases, with 17 bases separating them. CDR1 and CDR2 from the germline V gene are SGHTA and FQGNSA. This CDR3 has 16 residues. The CDR3 loop reads CASSLVRGGQGNEQFF. CDR3 nucleotides: TGTGCCAGCAGCTTAGTTAGGGGGGGCCAGGGAAATGAGCAGTTCTTC.

There are a few counts of this clonotype. As DNA, the CDR3 is TGCAGTGCTAGAGATCTCGGGCACACTGAAGCTTTCTTT. It is translated as CSARDLGHTEAFF. This chain links TRBV20-1 with TRBJ1-1, with D unresolved. This CDR3 has 13 amino acids. The V gene lost 0 bases and the J gene lost 3 bases, with 8 bases spanning the gap. CDR1 DFQATT and CDR2 SNEGSKA come from the germline V gene (reference sequence).

This clonotype was detected a few times. The gene calls are TRBV11-3 and TRBJ1-1; D gene unclear. The CDR3 is made up of 13 amino acids. Germline V gene sequence: CDR1 SGHNT, CDR2 YENEEA. The V end lost 5 bases, the J end lost 0 bases, and 7 bases lay between the germline ends. CDR3 DNA: TGTGCCAGCAGCCAAGGGATGAACACTGAAGCTTTCTTT. Its translation is CASSQGMNTEAFF. Based on the CDR3 plus reference TRBV11-3 and TRBJ1-1, the full variable domain is EAGVVQSPRYKIIEKKQPVAFWCNPISGHNTLYWYLQNLGQGPELLIRYENEEAVDDSQLPKDRFSAERLKGVDSTLKIQPAELGDSAVYLCASSQGMNTEAFFGQGTRLTVV.

The CDR3: CSARGSLAGVIETQYF. CDR3 nucleotide sequence: TGCAGTGCTAGAGGTTCGCTAGCGGGGGTCATAGAGACCCAGTACTTC. The rearrangement links TRBV20-1 to TRBJ2-5, with TRBD2 identical over 10 bases. With V trimmed by 1 base and J by 4 bases, 9 bases remained unmatched. Germline CDR1 and CDR2: DFQATT and SNEGSKA (reference sequence). There are 16 residues in the CDR3.

This chain joins TRBV7-3 and TRBJ1-1; TRBD1 is a possible D gene (5 bases). With 0 bases removed from V and 4 bases from J, the gap between germline ends came to 15 bases. CDR1 and CDR2 (germline): SGHTA, FQGTGA. CDR3 length equals 16 residues. Here the CDR3 reads CASSLTWSDIGTEAFF. In DNA, the CDR3 is TGTGCCAGCAGCTTAACTTGGTCGGACATTGGCACTGAAGCTTTCTTT.

There are many counts of this clonotype. The chain uses TRBV20-1 and TRBJ2-5; 8 nucleotides align to TRBD2. The CDR3 loop spans 13 amino acids. The V gene's germline CDR1 is DFQATT and CDR2 SNEGSKA (reference sequence). Germline trimming cut 3 bases from V and 5 bases from J; bases unmatched to any gene: 5. CDR3 sequence (DNA): TGCAGTGCTAGCGGGGGGGCCTGGGAGACCCAGTACTTC. Protein: CSASGGAWETQYF.

This clonotype was observed many times. This chain uses TRBV20-1 with TRBJ1-5; 7 positions agree with TRBD1. Germline V gene sequence: CDR1 DFQATT, CDR2 SNEGSKA (reference sequence). CDR3 length equals 15 residues. The J segment lost 3 bases and the V segment lost 1 base, leaving 6 bases of the junction unmatched. CDR3 sequence reads: CSARVGRGDNQPQHF. Here the CDR3 DNA reads TGCAGTGCTAGAGTCGGCAGGGGGGACAATCAGCCCCAGCATTTT.

This sequence joins TRBV6-1 and TRBJ1-6; no clear D. The CDR3 extends over 17 amino acids. Germline loops: CDR1 MNHNS, CDR2 SASEGT. V was trimmed by 3 bases and J by 0 bases, leaving 12 bases between them. The CDR3 protein is CASSDYPGSSYNSPLHF. The DNA of the CDR3 is TGTGCCAGCAGTGATTACCCCGGGAGCTCCTATAATTCACCCCTCCACTTT.

In its sample, this clonotype was seen a few times. V and J are TRBV20-1 and TRBJ2-3; unclear D gene. Germline CDR1 DFQATT, CDR2 SNEGSKA (reference sequence). This CDR3 is 15 amino acids long. With 0 bases removed from V and 8 bases from J, the gap between germline ends came to 18 bases. CDR3 sequence reads: CSARDTHLGLGTQYF. CDR3 nucleotide sequence: TGCAGTGCTAGAGACACGCACCTTGGGCTCGGTACGCAGTATTTT.